One and the same sample provided the 32 T cell receptor beta chains below, sequenced in a study of beta chain features in type 1 diabetes (dated by TCRdb to 2017 to 2018). The library came from the immunoSEQ multiplex PCR assay. The entire amount of isolated RNA was reverse transcribed using the High Capacity cDNA Reverse Transcription Kit, so the sequenced TCRB transcripts were expressed ones. In its TCRdb copy, this immuneACCESS table keeps in-frame sequences only and misses some clones. Where compared with another copy, unresolved V genes explain less than half of these, and the others have no known cause. This sample lists 810,000 or so clones; roughly 15% were detected once. The top ten clonotypes cover around 0.02% of the sample. The sequenced material came from naive CD4+ T cells from blood. The cell subset or site label, read with the paper, signifies: true naive CD4+ T cells. Receptors originate from a woman aged 18 to 35 in good health.

The chain links TRBV6-4 to TRBJ2-7; 8 positions match TRBD1. Germline values: CDR1 MRHNA, CDR2 SNTAGT. V lost 7 bases and J lost 3; bases outside the gene matches: 5. CDR3 length equals 13 residues. The CDR3 sequence is CASMATGVYEQYF. DNA of the CDR3: TGTGCCAGCATGGCGACAGGGGTCTACGAGCAGTACTTC.

This clone was picked up a small number of times. The genes are TRBV5-4 and TRBJ1-1; TRBD1 matches at 10 bases. The V and J ends lost 6 bases and 4 bases, in that order; junction bases with no gene match: 3. The CDR3 covers 13 residues. Germline CDR1 reads SGHNT; CDR2 reads YYREEE (reference sequence). The CDR3 nucleotides read TGTGCCAGCACCGGACAGGGGGGCACTGAAGCTTTCTTT. Its protein is CASTGQGGTEAFF.

J is TRBJ1-4 and V is TRBV2; D is perhaps TRBD1 (5 bases). Germline V gives CDR1 SNHLY, CDR2 FYNNEI. V was trimmed by 6 bases and J by 0 bases, leaving 8 bases between them. This CDR3 region has 14 residues. The CDR3 coding sequence is TGTGCCAGCAGCGGGACGGCAACTAATGAAAAACTGTTTTTT. Translating gives CASSGTATNEKLFF.

The chain recombines TRBV11-2 with TRBJ2-3, with 7 positions matching TRBD2. There are 16 residues in the CDR3. Germline values: CDR1 SGHAT, CDR2 FQNNGV. J gave up 4 bases and V 5 bases, and 12 bases lay outside the gene matches. The CDR3 bases are TGTGCCAGCAGCGAACCGGGAGGAATTAGTCCAGATACGCAGTATTTT. Protein product: CASSEPGGISPDTQYF. The variable domain in full, with the rest retrieved from reference TRBV11-2 and TRBJ2-3, is EAGVAQSPRYKIIEKRQSVAFWCNPISGHATLYWYQQILGQGPKLLIQFQNNGVVDDSQLPKDRFSAERLKGVDSTLKIQPAKLEDSAVYLCASSEPGGISPDTQYFGPGTRLTVL.

The CDR3 bases are TGTGCCAGCAGCTTAGATCGCGGGAGGGCCACAGATACGCAGTATTTT. Translating it yields CASSLDRGRATDTQYF. This chain links TRBV7-2 with TRBJ2-3, with 9 bases identical to TRBD2. This CDR3 region has 16 residues. V gave up 1 base and J gave up 2 bases; unmatched junction bases: 4. The germline V gene has CDR1 SGHTA and CDR2 FQGNSA.

This clone was recorded a few times. CDR3 loop: CASSKAAGEAGEQFF. The DNA for the CDR3 is TGTGCCAGCAGCAAAGCCGCCGGGGAGGCGGGTGAGCAGTTCTTC. V is TRBV21-1 and J is TRBJ2-1; the table gives TRBD2 as D, unverified against the DNA. TRBV21-1 constitutes a pseudogene. CDR3 size: 15 residues.

This clone was picked up a small number of times. This sequence joins TRBV11-3 and TRBJ2-4; 14 bases align to TRBD2. After removal of 4 bases from V and 0 bases from J, the junction contained 11 bases not matched to a gene. Germline V CDR1 and CDR2: SGHNT, YENEEA. CDR3 length: 20 residues. In DNA form, the CDR3 reads TGTGCCAGCAGCTCAGCCCGGGGACTAGCGGGAGCTGCAGCCAAAAACATTCAGTACTTC. The encoded protein is CASSSARGLAGAAAKNIQYF.

The V call is TRBV19, the J call TRBJ2-7; D might be TRBD2 (6 bases). V shed 3 bases and J shed 0 bases, with 15 bases lying between them. Germline CDR1 is LNHDA and CDR2 is SQIVND (reference sequence). The CDR3 loop spans 16 amino acids. In DNA form, the CDR3 reads TGTGCCAGTAGTATTATAGGCGGGACGAACTCCTACGAGCAGTACTTC. Amino acid sequence: CASSIIGGTNSYEQYF.

This clone has more than one count but fewer than ten. The V call is TRBV19, the J call TRBJ2-3; possibly TRBD1 for D (5 bases). Germline-derived CDR1 and CDR2 are LNHDA and SQIVND (reference sequence). Trimming cost V 3 bases and J 2 bases, with 9 bases left between them. The CDR3 totals 14 residues. This chain's CDR3 is CASSMWTNTDTQYF. DNA for the CDR3: TGTGCCAGTAGTATGTGGACAAACACAGATACGCAGTATTTT.

This clone was counted a few times. The CDR3 nucleotides read TGTGCCAGCAGCTTACTGGGGACAGGGGTCCCCTACGAGCAGTACTTC. It translates to CASSLLGTGVPYEQYF. The gene calls are TRBV11-1 and TRBJ2-7, with 10 positions matching TRBD1. The CDR3 has 16 residues. Germline V lookup: CDR1 SGHAT, CDR2 FQDESV (reference sequence). The junction had 6 bases not matched to a gene; V was cut back by 2 bases and J by 2 bases.

This rearrangement joins TRBV28 to TRBJ2-7, with 9 bases identical to TRBD1. With V trimmed by 0 bases and J by 5 bases, 8 bases remained unmatched. The CDR3 runs 16 residues. CDR1 is MDHEN and CDR2 is SYDVKM in the germline V gene. CDR3 nucleotides: TGTGCCAGCAGTTTATGGCACGGACAGGGGAACCACGAGCAGTACTTC. It encodes CASSLWHGQGNHEQYF.

The chain employs TRBV10-3 and TRBJ1-1, with TRBD1 as a possible D gene (5 bases). This CDR3 contains 12 residues. V was shortened by 6 bases and J by 8 bases, with 13 bases between the two germline ends. Germline V gene lookup returns CDR1 ENHRY and CDR2 SYGVKD. The CDR3 sequence: CAIRTGLAEAFF. The DNA of the CDR3 is TGTGCCATCAGGACGGGACTTGCGGAAGCTTTCTTT.

The V and J genes are TRBV5-1 and TRBJ2-1, with TRBD2 matching over 8 bases. The CDR3 totals 15 residues. The germline CDR1 and CDR2 sequences are SGHRS and YFSETQ. V lost 5 bases to trimming and J lost 2 bases; unmatched junction nucleotides: 6. The CDR3: CASRVAGTPYNEQFF. CDR3 bases: TGCGCCAGCAGAGTAGCGGGAACCCCCTACAATGAGCAGTTCTTC.

This clone appeared a few times. This chain uses TRBV5-1 with TRBJ2-5; tentatively, D is TRBD1 (5 bases). Germline V gene sequence: CDR1 SGHRS, CDR2 YFSETQ. The CDR3 runs 13 residues. Trimming cost V 1 base and J 5 bases, with 9 bases left between them. Here the CDR3 DNA reads TGCGCCAGCAGCTTGTCAGGGTTGGAGACCCAGTACTTC. Its translation: CASSLSGLETQYF.

DNA of the CDR3: TGTGCCAGCAGCCTTTCTGAGGGCAATCAGCCCCAGCATTTT. It translates to CASSLSEGNQPQHF. The chain carries TRBV7-9 and TRBJ1-5, with no clear D. The CDR3 length is 14 residues. Trimming took 5 bases from V and 2 from J, leaving 10 bases between them. Germline-derived CDR1 and CDR2 are SEHNR and FQNEAQ (reference sequence).

Worth noting for this clone: The sample has other DNA sequences that encode this CDR3 too. The gene calls are TRBV29-1 and TRBJ2-3; D is uncertain. Between the trimmed V and J ends, which lost 4 bases and 2 bases, there was a span of 10 bases. This CDR3 contains 13 residues. CDR1 and CDR2 from the germline V gene are SQVTM and ANQGSEA. The CDR3 nucleotides are TGCAGCGTTGGAGGCGGAGCCACAGATACGCAGTATTTT. This translates into CSVGGGATDTQYF.

This clone was seen a few times. The chain carries TRBV19 and TRBJ2-1, with TRBD2 matching 7 bases. The CDR3 runs 15 residues. Germline V lookup: CDR1 LNHDA, CDR2 SQIVND (reference sequence). V was clipped by 6 bases and J by 0 bases; unmatched bases: 5. CDR3 sequence (DNA): TGTGCCAGTAGCGATAGCGGGCCCTCCTACAATGAGCAGTTCTTC. It yields the protein CASSDSGPSYNEQFF.

A few counts support this clone. This rearrangement joins TRBV4-3 to TRBJ1-1, with 7 bases matching TRBD1. The CDR3 is 15 amino acids. The germline CDR1 and CDR2 sequences are LGHNA and YSLEER. V gave up 3 bases and J gave up 4 bases; unmatched junction bases: 8. The CDR3 nucleotides are TGCGCCAGCAGCCAGCTTACAGGGGAGGGCACTGAAGCTTTCTTT. Residues: CASSQLTGEGTEAFF.

This chain connects TRBV11-3 to TRBJ2-2; 9 bases map to TRBD2. The CDR3 has 16 residues. V was pared by 1 base and J by 7 bases, with 7 bases of the junction left unmatched. Per the germline V gene, CDR1 is SGHNT and CDR2 is YENEEA. The CDR3 nucleotides read TGTGCCAGCAGCTTAGGACGCGGGAGGGCCAACGGGGAGCTGTTTTTT. Its protein is CASSLGRGRANGELFF.

The V and J genes are TRBV11-3 and TRBJ1-2, with unresolved D. The V end was cut by 6 bases, the J end by 0 bases, with 11 bases between. Germline lookup yields CDR1 SGHNT and CDR2 YENEEA. The CDR3 totals 14 residues. CDR3 bases: TGTGCCAGCAGGGCTCTGGCCGCTAACTATGGCTACACCTTC. It encodes CASRALAANYGYTF.

The chain has TRBV10-2 and TRBJ2-7; 11 bases are shared with TRBD2. The junction had 2 bases not matched to a gene; V was cut back by 4 bases and J by 0 bases. CDR1 WSHSY and CDR2 SAAADI come from the germline V gene. There are 15 residues in the CDR3. As DNA, the CDR3 is TGCGCCAGCAGTGGACTAGCGGGAATCTCCTACGAGCAGTACTTC. Translated: CASSGLAGISYEQYF.

The gene calls are TRBV15 and TRBJ2-1, with no clear D. This CDR3 is built from 16 residues. V was pared by 4 bases and J by 7 bases, with 20 bases between. Germline lookup yields CDR1 LNHNV and CDR2 YYDKDF (reference sequence). The CDR3 loop is CATSKSGNPWWNEQFF. For the CDR3, the DNA is TGTGCCACCAGCAAATCTGGGAATCCCTGGTGGAATGAGCAGTTCTTC.

The chain joins TRBV15 to TRBJ2-2; unclear D gene. This CDR3 is 13 amino acids long. CDR1 and CDR2 (germline): LNHNV, YYDKDF (reference sequence). V shed 3 bases and J shed 5 bases, with 7 bases lying between them. CDR3 in amino acids: CATSSAPTGELFF. DNA for the CDR3: TGTGCCACCAGCAGTGCCCCGACCGGGGAGCTGTTTTTT.

The CDR3 here is CASSLGVGAGANVLTF. The DNA of the CDR3 is TGTGCCAGCAGCTTAGGCGTGGGGGCTGGGGCCAACGTCCTGACTTTC. J is TRBJ2-6 and V is TRBV7-9; D may match TRBD1 or TRBD2 (5 bases each). The germline gives CDR1 SEHNR, CDR2 FQNEAQ (reference sequence). V shed 1 base and J shed 2 bases, with 9 bases lying between them. This CDR3 spans 16 amino acids.

The chain links TRBV28 to TRBJ1-2, with 8 bases lining up with TRBD1. The CDR3 loop spans 15 amino acids. Trimming at V came to 2 bases and at J to 4 bases, leaving 6 bases not matched to a gene. CDR1 MDHEN and CDR2 SYDVKM come from the germline V gene. CDR3 residues: CASSLASGGFYGYTF. DNA for the CDR3: TGTGCCAGCAGTTTAGCGTCAGGGGGCTTCTATGGCTACACCTTC.

A word on this clone: As the CDR3 is not closed by the conserved phenylalanine or tryptophan, this likely results from a read error. The DNA is omitted, as the CDR3 cannot be located on it reliably, and the CDR3 follows TCRdb's listing. The V and J genes are TRBV6-1 and TRBJ1-4; the DNA was not used to check the table's D call, TRBD1. The CDR3 is made up of 14 amino acids, end residues included. Germline CDR1 reads MNHNS; CDR2 reads SASEGT. CDR3 sequence: CASNSYPAPRDRGL.

Remarks on this clone: Other DNA sequences in this specimen translate into the identical CDR3. V usage is TRBV2 and J usage is TRBJ2-1; TRBD1 matches at 10 bases. The CDR3 sequence is 14 residues long. After removal of 6 bases from V and 12 bases from J, the junction contained 11 bases not matched to a gene. Germline V gives CDR1 SNHLY, CDR2 FYNNEI. The CDR3 nucleotides are TGTGCCAGCAGCGAACGGGGACAGGGGTTATGGCAGTTCTTC. Its translation is CASSERGQGLWQFF.

The rearrangement links TRBV25-1 to TRBJ1-1; D gene ambiguous. Trimming shortened V by 10 bases and J by 1 base, and 13 bases separated the two germline ends. Germline CDR1 MGHDK, CDR2 SYGVNS. This CDR3 is 13 amino acids long. The CDR3 protein is CATKWRPNTEAFF. CDR3 in DNA: TGTGCCACCAAGTGGAGACCGAACACTGAAGCTTTCTTT.

A few counts support this clone. The genes are TRBV9 and TRBJ2-5; unclear D gene. Germline V gives CDR1 SGDLS, CDR2 YYNGEE. This CDR3 spans 12 amino acids. The V and J ends lost 1 base and 5 bases respectively, with 6 bases between them. The CDR3 loop reads CASSVPRETQYF. CDR3 DNA: TGTGCCAGCAGCGTACCACGGGAGACCCAGTACTTC.

The rearrangement links TRBV5-1 to TRBJ2-3; tentatively, D is TRBD2 (6 bases). Germline V lookup: CDR1 SGHRS, CDR2 YFSETQ. Trimming removed 0 bases at V and 3 bases at J, with 11 bases between. The CDR3 is 15 amino acids. Written as DNA, the CDR3 is TGCGCCAGCAGCTTGGTTGGCGGGAAGACAGATACGCAGTATTTT. Amino acid sequence: CASSLVGGKTDTQYF.

This sequence joins TRBV7-2 and TRBJ2-1, with TRBD2 as a possible D gene (6 bases). The germline CDR1 and CDR2 sequences are SGHTA and FQGNSA. The V end was cut by 5 bases, the J end by 5 bases, with 28 bases between. The CDR3 has 19 residues. The CDR3 DNA reads as TGTGCCAGCAGCGTCAGTTTCTCTGAACTAGGCGGGGCACACAATGAGCAGTTCTTC. Its translation is CASSVSFSELGGAHNEQFF.

The chain has TRBV15 and TRBJ2-5; D is undetermined. The CDR3 is 13 residues long. CDR1 LNHNV and CDR2 YYDKDF come from the germline V gene (reference sequence). The ends were cut back, 0 bases at V and 4 bases at J, with 6 bases in the middle. This CDR3 reads CATSRDMVETQYF. CDR3 coding DNA: TGTGCCACCAGCAGAGACATGGTAGAGACCCAGTACTTC.